This paragraph reports one T cell receptor (beta chain). This sample stems from a study of blood T cell repertoires in COVID-19. Study as a whole: Sources were T cells, B-cell-depleted T cells, or PBMCs; the material itself was cDNA or gDNA.

The V gene lost 0 bases and the J gene lost 7 bases, with 14 bases spanning the gap. Per germline, CDR1 SGHRS and CDR2 YFSETQ. This CDR3 is built from 14 residues. Source study methods: Reference gene primer amplification in the assay estimated nucleated cell counts. This table comes from immunoSEQ multiplex PCR, and its TCRdb copy is limited to in-frame clones, with some not included. That table gives V, J and clone size, and the DNA gave D and trimming. The sample lists about 86,000 clones; 85% were seen once. This rearrangement joins TRBV5-1 to TRBJ2-7; D uncertain. This clonotype originated in a man aged 50 to 60 with acute or convalescent COVID-19. The sequencing input was peripheral blood. The CDR3 spells CASSLDRPGLEQYF. CDR3 DNA: TGCGCCAGCAGCTTGGATCGCCCCGGTCTGGAGCAGTACTTC.